Listed below are T cell receptor beta chains from one sample, sequenced in a study of cytomegalovirus exposure and HLA in healthy donors. The protocol was immunoSEQ multiplex PCR, while the TCRdb copy is restricted to in-frame clones and leaves out a portion. The repertoire consists of around 200,000 clones, with roughly three quarters occurring once and the leading ten covering around 1.2%. Sequenced sample: PBMCs. These receptors were taken from a young woman in good health and CMV-seronegative. CDR3s include the opening cysteine and the closing phenylalanine or tryptophan. The D gene is left open where the match is weak.

CASRTGTEATYEQYF	TRBD1	TRBV10-1	TRBJ2-7
CASRVGGAGRSYEQYF	.	TRBV19	TRBJ2-7
CASRPQGGNEQYF	.	TRBV27	TRBJ2-7
CASSEDPGQLTDTQYF	.	TRBV9	TRBJ2-3
CASSLSLTTRRPTDTQYF	.	TRBV27	TRBJ2-3
CASNPPGLLLSEQYF	.	TRBV5-8	TRBJ2-7
CASSPGTGLETQYF	TRBD1	TRBV5-1	TRBJ2-5
CASSPGGTRGPLGEQFF	.	TRBV7-8	TRBJ2-1
CASSLGQRGNTIYF	.	TRBV7-6	TRBJ1-3
CASSPGQGSYNEQFF	TRBD1	TRBV5-1	TRBJ2-1
CASSPPGQGAHEQYF	TRBD1	TRBV7-9	TRBJ2-7
CASHSGDSSYNEQFF	TRBD2	TRBV19	TRBJ2-1
CASTAIRGLNNEQFF	TRBD1	TRBV5-1	TRBJ2-1
CASSLRGGPNTEAFF	.	TRBV6-1	TRBJ1-1
CASSQARTALITDELFF	.	TRBV4-1	TRBJ1-4
CASSARSTGANVLTF	.	TRBV5-1	TRBJ2-6
CASSQSITSGSSGEQYF	TRBD2	TRBV14	TRBJ2-7
CASSSPTPKDSYEQYF	.	TRBV28	TRBJ2-7
CASSQQGQGVDEQYF	TRBD1	TRBV18	TRBJ2-7
CASTSSGVSGYTF	.	TRBV6-1	TRBJ1-2
CAWSERQGNQPQHF	.	TRBV30	TRBJ1-5
CASAPGTHSNTGELFF	.	TRBV12-5	TRBJ2-2
CASHPNRGMETQYF	TRBD1	TRBV19	TRBJ2-5
CASPVTSGSFAEQYF	TRBD2	TRBV2	TRBJ2-7
CAWSLGPYGYTF	.	TRBV30	TRBJ1-2
CASSDPPPGQTTYEQYF	TRBD1	TRBV6-4	TRBJ2-7
CASTTGEAGKGGANVLTF	TRBD2	TRBV5-1	TRBJ2-6
CASSLWGQGADEQFF	TRBD1	TRBV5-1	TRBJ2-1
CASSPWAGTGEGYTF	TRBD1	TRBV18	TRBJ1-2
CASSKARLTNEQFF	.	TRBV21-1	TRBJ2-1
CASNRGAGNEKLFF	TRBD1	TRBV6-1	TRBJ1-4
CASSQVNGNTEAFF	.	TRBV4-1	TRBJ1-1
CASRGQGNQPQHF	TRBD1	TRBV28	TRBJ1-5
CAISAGRDQPQHF	.	TRBV10-3	TRBJ1-5
CASSVGGGAFF	.	TRBV2	TRBJ1-1
CAWSEGPPGAFF	.	TRBV30	TRBJ1-1
CASLNRLNEKLFF	.	TRBV28	TRBJ1-4
CASSLRDSREQYF	TRBD1	TRBV6-1	TRBJ2-7
CASSSQYSNQPQHF	.	TRBV6-5	TRBJ1-5
CASSQGTIETQYF	.	TRBV14	TRBJ2-5
CASSYSPGESYEQYF	.	TRBV6-5	TRBJ2-7
CSVYRGPPSYEQYF	TRBD1	TRBV29-1	TRBJ2-7
CASSQQTGELQQYF	.	TRBV6-5	TRBJ2-7
CASSYGGGSSTGELFF	.	TRBV6-6	TRBJ2-2
CAWSVRLAGVNEQFF	TRBD2	TRBV30	TRBJ2-1
CASSDSRRETEAFF	.	TRBV10-1	TRBJ1-1
CASSAGTGAGANVLTF	TRBD1	TRBV5-4	TRBJ2-6
CASSAGLGGSEKLFF	.	TRBV9	TRBJ1-4
CASSSTSGGSHEQFF	TRBD2	TRBV6-5	TRBJ2-1
CASSQERGYEQYF	.	TRBV4-1	TRBJ2-7
CASRDTRIPNSPLHF	.	TRBV28	TRBJ1-6
CASSLGQGAYGYTF	.	TRBV5-1	TRBJ1-2
CAWRLAGGGDEQYF	TRBD2	TRBV30	TRBJ2-7
CASSDSGTGGNEQFF	TRBD1	TRBV6-4	TRBJ2-1
CASSQQGRNTEAFF	.	TRBV6-5	TRBJ1-1
CASSSSRAPAFF	.	TRBV6-5	TRBJ1-1
CASSLSGQGNEQYF	TRBD1	TRBV5-1	TRBJ2-7
CASSFHSQSSYEQYF	.	TRBV27	TRBJ2-7
CATKRDRTSGGDTDTQYF	TRBD2	TRBV2	TRBJ2-3
CASSGGGQDTGELFF	.	TRBV25-1	TRBJ2-2